The clone carrying this T cell receptor beta chain was seen a few times. The sample belongs to a study of cytomegalovirus exposure and HLA in healthy donors. 60 Vbeta and 13 Jbeta primers were used in PCR. The protocol was immunoSEQ multiplex PCR, while the TCRdb copy is restricted to in-frame clones and leaves out a portion. The sample consists of about 140,000 clones, about three quarters of them appearing once. The CDR3 has 14 residues. V lost 3 bases to trimming and J lost 6 bases, with 12 bases between them. From germline, CDR1 is MRHNA and CDR2 SNTAGT. This receptor was identified in a woman aged 25 to 39 in good health and CMV-seronegative. This rearrangement joins TRBV6-4 to TRBJ2-4; D may be TRBD2 (6 bases). Sequencing used PBMCs. The CDR3 DNA reads TGTGCCAGCAGTGAGGGGGGAGAGGCAAACATTCAGTACTTC. The encoded protein is CASSEGGEANIQYF.